Following are 31 T cell receptor beta chains from one sample sequenced in a study of T-cell reconstitution after alpha-beta-depleted transplantation in children. As it was prepared, the TCRbeta library received unique molecular identifiers. TCRdb reprocessed the PCR reads with MiXCR, giving one entry per CDR3 protein. The sample has around 200,000 distinct CDR3 sequences, roughly 9% seen once. The sequencing used PBMCs from the stem cell graft donor, collected from the stem cell graft. All receptors derive from a human donor who donated a stem cell graft to a child with acute lymphoblastic leukemia.

This clonotype was counted between two and nine times. One junction end does not reproduce the germline sequence, and a read error may be involved. This chain uses TRBV6-1 with TRBJ2-1; D may be TRBD2 (6 bases). CDR1 and CDR2 (germline): MNHNS, SASEGT. The CDR3 covers 12 residues. This CDR3 reads CASSEIPAGRVF. CDR3 coding DNA: TGTGCCAGCAGTGAAATCCCCGCGGGGAGAGTCTTC.

V is TRBV27 and J is TRBJ2-1; 8 bases are shared with TRBD2. Trimming removed 6 bases from V and 8 bases from J; junction bases left unmatched: 9. The CDR3 is 14 amino acids. The germline CDR1 and CDR2 sequences are MNHEY and SMNVEV (reference sequence). In DNA form, the CDR3 reads TGTGCCAGCAGGTTACGGGGGGGCATACATGAGCAGTTCTTC. This sequence encodes CASRLRGGIHEQFF.

About this clonotype: Just one base apart from a much larger clone, this may be a read error. This CDR3 fails to terminate in the conserved phenylalanine or tryptophan, so it likely reflects a read error. The CDR3 loop reads CASSQDRWGPPGGYTC. As DNA, the CDR3 is TGCGCCAGCAGCCAAGATCGATGGGGGCCTCCGGGGGGCTACACCTGC. V usage is TRBV4-1 and J usage is TRBJ1-2; D is possibly TRBD1 (6 bases). The CDR3 length is 16 residues. V lost 0 bases, J lost 8 bases, and 19 bases lay in between. From germline, CDR1 is MGHRA and CDR2 YSYEKL.

The chain joins TRBV12-1 to TRBJ2-1; the table gives TRBD1 as D, unverified against the DNA. TRBV12-1 is an annotated pseudogene. The CDR3 is 16 residues long. The CDR3 bases are TGTGCCAGCAGCTTTGTGGGCGGGGGCCAATACAATGAGCAGTTCTTC. Translation: CASSFVGGGQYNEQFF.

This clonotype has only a few counts. The CDR3 coding sequence is TGTGCCAGCAGCCAATGGGGTCAGGAGACCCAGTACTTC. Amino acids: CASSQWGQETQYF. This chain uses TRBV7-9 with TRBJ2-5; D unclear. The CDR3 spans 13 residues. The germline V gene has CDR1 SEHNR and CDR2 FQNEAQ (reference sequence). V was trimmed by 5 bases and J by 5 bases, leaving 12 bases between them.

The CDR3 sequence: CASEGSGPTIHEQYF. The CDR3 nucleotides are TGTGCCAGCGAAGGAAGCGGTCCCACCATCCACGAGCAGTACTTC. The V and J genes are TRBV28 and TRBJ2-7; D is possibly TRBD2 (5 bases). From germline, CDR1 is MDHEN and CDR2 SYDVKM. The ends were cut back, 8 bases at V and 5 bases at J, with 22 bases in the middle. The CDR3 is 15 amino acids.

This clonotype was counted between two and nine times. The chain joins TRBV29-1 to TRBJ1-4; weak D call: TRBD1 (5 bases). The V gene's germline CDR1 is SQVTM and CDR2 ANQGSEA. The V end lost 7 bases, the J end lost 0 bases, and 12 bases lay between the germline ends. There are 14 residues in the CDR3. The DNA of the CDR3 is TGCAGCGGTTCAGGCAGGGCAACTAATGAAAAACTGTTTTTT. It encodes CSGSGRATNEKLFF.

This clonotype was recorded a few times. The V and J genes are TRBV15 and TRBJ1-3, with D hard to call. In germline, CDR1 is LNHNV, CDR2 YYDKDF (reference sequence). The CDR3 runs to 13 residues. Trimming stripped 8 bases from V and 2 bases from J, with 10 bases between. CDR3 loop: CATGSRAGNTIYF. The DNA of the CDR3 is TGTGCCACCGGTTCTCGGGCTGGAAACACCATATATTTT.

This clonotype was found many times. J is TRBJ1-1 and V is TRBV12-3 or TRBV12-4; no firm D call. V gave up 6 bases and J gave up 2 bases, with 10 bases separating them. This CDR3 is 13 amino acids long. This chain's CDR3 is CASRLDGNTEAFF. CDR3 in DNA: TGTGCCAGCAGGCTGGACGGTAACACTGAAGCTTTCTTT.

V usage is TRBV5-1 and J usage is TRBJ2-5; possibly TRBD1 for D (5 bases). The CDR3 covers 15 residues. The germline V gene has CDR1 SGHRS and CDR2 YFSETQ. Trimming left V 3 bases short and J 2 bases short, with 14 bases between. The CDR3 nucleotides are TGCGCCAGCAGCTCCCAGGGTAGAGGTCAAGAGACCCAGTACTTC. Encoded protein: CASSSQGRGQETQYF.

This clonotype was observed a handful of times. This chain connects TRBV29-1 to TRBJ2-5, with TRBD2 matching over 8 bases. This CDR3 has 13 amino acids. The germline gives CDR1 SQVTM, CDR2 ANQGSEA. V shed 7 bases, J shed 2 bases, and the junction held 6 bases outside the gene matches. The CDR3 protein is CSGGRGEQETQYF. As DNA, the CDR3 is TGCAGCGGCGGGCGGGGGGAACAAGAGACCCAGTACTTC.

This clonotype showed up many times. The chain recombines TRBV2 with TRBJ1-1; D is perhaps TRBD1 (5 bases). The germline V and J ends were trimmed by 0 bases and 1 base, with 9 bases remaining between them. This CDR3 contains 15 residues. Germline V gene data show CDR1 as SNHLY and CDR2 as FYNNEI. The CDR3 sequence is CASSEAGTENTEAFF. CDR3 nucleotide sequence: TGTGCCAGCAGTGAAGCCGGGACGGAGAACACTGAAGCTTTCTTT.

Worth noting for this clonotype: A much larger clone lies one base from this, so it may be a read error. This is likely a read error, given that the CDR3 carries no conserved phenylalanine or tryptophan at its end. This rearrangement joins TRBV10-3 to TRBJ2-7; TRBD1 or TRBD2 may be the D gene (5 bases each). V dropped 5 bases and J dropped 0 bases, with 14 bases sitting between them. This CDR3 comprises 15 residues. Germline CDR1 ENHRY, CDR2 SYGVKD. CDR3 residues: CAISSSGANSYEQYL. DNA for the CDR3: TGTGCCATCAGTTCCTCCGGGGCCAACTCCTACGAGCAGTACCTC.

This clonotype was seen a handful of times. V usage is TRBV5-5 and J usage is TRBJ2-6; the D gene is possibly TRBD1 (6 bases). This CDR3 contains 14 residues. V lost 6 bases to trimming and J lost 4 bases, with 11 bases between them. The germline V gene encodes CDR1 SGHKS and CDR2 YYEKEE (reference sequence). The chain's CDR3 is CASNQGTGANVLTF. As DNA, the CDR3 is TGTGCCAGCAACCAAGGGACAGGGGCCAACGTCCTGACTTTC.

The V call is TRBV9, the J call TRBJ2-5; D call uncertain. The CDR3 runs to 12 residues. Germline V gene data show CDR1 as SGDLS and CDR2 as YYNGEE. V was clipped by 0 bases and J by 9 bases, with 9 bases between them. The chain's CDR3 is CASSVGLFPQYF. CDR3 DNA sequence: TGTGCCAGCAGCGTAGGACTGTTCCCCCAGTACTTC.

This clonotype was seen many times. This chain's CDR3 is CASSYTRGSYNEQFF. CDR3 bases: TGTGCCAGCAGTTACACCAGGGGCTCCTACAATGAGCAGTTCTTC. The chain joins TRBV6-2 or TRBV6-3 to TRBJ2-1; TRBD1 is a possible D gene (6 bases). V dropped 2 bases and J dropped 0 bases, with 8 bases sitting between them. The CDR3 sequence is 15 residues long. Per the germline V gene, CDR1 is MNHEY and CDR2 is SVGEGT.

The chain has TRBV5-1 and TRBJ2-1, with D possibly matching TRBD2 (6 bases). V lost 1 base and J lost 15, with 17 bases in between. The CDR3 contains 13 residues. CDR1 SGHRS and CDR2 YFSETQ come from the germline V gene. The CDR3 loop reads CASSLQTGGAGFF. CDR3 nucleotide sequence: TGCGCCAGCAGCTTGCAAACTGGAGGGGCTGGGTTCTTC.

Many counts were recorded for this clonotype. The genes are TRBV12-3 or TRBV12-4 and TRBJ2-5; 11 bases match TRBD1. CDR3 length: 14 residues. V lost 5 bases and J lost 4; bases outside the gene matches: 3. The CDR3 nucleotides are TGTGCCAGCAGTGAAGGACAGGGGGCAGAGACCCAGTACTTC. It encodes CASSEGQGAETQYF.

The sample holds one count of this clonotype. This chain links TRBV25-1 with TRBJ2-3, with 10 bases matching TRBD2. The germline V gene encodes CDR1 MGHDK and CDR2 SYGVNS. This CDR3 comprises 16 residues. J lost 2 bases, V lost 4 bases, and 6 bases had no gene match. In nucleotides, the CDR3 is TGTGCCAGCAGTGGAGGACTAGCGGAAGACACAGATACGCAGTATTTT. Translating gives CASSGGLAEDTDTQYF.

This clonotype was observed a handful of times. V and J are TRBV5-1 and TRBJ1-5; D is unresolved. Between the trimmed V and J ends, which lost 0 bases and 6 bases, there was a span of 10 bases. Germline CDR1 SGHRS, CDR2 YFSETQ. This CDR3 has 14 amino acids. The DNA of the CDR3 is TGCGCCAGCAGCTTGGAAGGTTCAAGTCAGCCCCAGCATTTT. This sequence encodes CASSLEGSSQPQHF.

This clonotype was recorded a few times. J is TRBJ1-1 and V is TRBV7-2; no clear D gene. CDR1 is SGHTA and CDR2 is FQGNSA in the germline V gene. Trimming pared 5 bases from V and 4 bases from J, leaving 14 bases between. The CDR3 totals 14 residues. The CDR3 here is CASSNPLSVTEAFF. Written as DNA, the CDR3 is TGTGCCAGCAGCAACCCCCTCTCCGTCACTGAAGCTTTCTTT.

The chain combines TRBV5-4 with TRBJ1-4; D is perhaps TRBD1 (6 bases). Germline values: CDR1 SGHNT, CDR2 YYREEE (reference sequence). The CDR3 runs 14 residues. Trimming shortened V by 2 bases and J by 6 bases, and 11 bases separated the two germline ends. This CDR3 is CASSLGGQDEKLFF. CDR3 DNA sequence: TGTGCCAGCAGCTTAGGGGGTCAAGATGAAAAACTGTTTTTT.

This clonotype was observed many times. The V and J genes are TRBV5-6 and TRBJ2-1, with TRBD1 identical over 9 bases. The V gene's germline CDR1 is SGHDT and CDR2 YYEEEE. V lost 4 bases to trimming and J lost 4 bases; unmatched junction nucleotides: 9. The CDR3 is 16 residues long. The CDR3 DNA reads TGTGCCAGCAGCCCCCGGGACAGGGCAATTTACAATGAGCAGTTCTTC. The encoded protein is CASSPRDRAIYNEQFF.

This clonotype has only a few counts. The genes are TRBV29-1 and TRBJ2-6, with D uncertain. V was pared by 2 bases and J by 2 bases, with 10 bases between. CDR1 and CDR2 from the germline V gene are SQVTM and ANQGSEA. The CDR3 runs 15 residues. The CDR3 DNA reads as TGCAGCGTTGAAAGAGGCGGTACTGGGGCCAACGTCCTGACTTTC. This sequence encodes CSVERGGTGANVLTF. The complete variable domain, with remaining parts taken from reference TRBV29-1 and TRBJ2-6, reads SAVISQKPSRDICQRGTSLTIQCQVDSQVTMMFWYRQQPGQSLTLIATANQGSEATYESGFVIDKFPISRPNLTFSTLTVSNMSPEDSSIYLCSVERGGTGANVLTFGAGSRLTVL.

This clonotype was seen a handful of times. This sequence joins TRBV7-2 and TRBJ2-5, with D tentatively TRBD1 or TRBD2 (5 bases each). V shed 2 bases and J shed 5 bases, with 15 bases lying between them. The CDR3 is 15 residues long. Germline V gene sequence: CDR1 SGHTA, CDR2 FQGNSA. The chain's CDR3 is CASSLRDGIRETQYF. CDR3 nucleotide sequence: TGTGCCAGCAGCTTAAGGGACGGGATCCGTGAGACCCAGTACTTC.

This clonotype has more than one count but fewer than ten. The V gene is TRBV6-2 or TRBV6-3, the J gene TRBJ1-1; D is undetermined. The ends were cut back, 5 bases at V and 0 bases at J, with 10 bases in the middle. CDR1 is MNHEY and CDR2 is SVGEGT in the germline V gene. This CDR3 contains 14 residues. The CDR3 here is CASSQFGVNTEAFF. The CDR3 DNA sequence: TGTGCCAGCAGTCAATTCGGGGTGAACACTGAAGCTTTCTTT.

V usage is TRBV6-2 or TRBV6-3 and J usage is TRBJ2-3, with 14 bases matching TRBD2. Germline trimming cut 6 bases from V and 6 bases from J; bases unmatched to any gene: 8. The CDR3 runs to 16 residues. Germline V gene lookup returns CDR1 MNHEY and CDR2 SVGEGT. CDR3 amino acids: CASSYGLAGGEDTQYF. The CDR3 DNA sequence: TGTGCCAGCAGCTACGGACTAGCGGGGGGAGAGGATACGCAGTATTTT.

The V and J genes are TRBV6-5 and TRBJ1-6, with D perhaps TRBD1 (5 bases). Trimming shortened V by 0 bases and J by 7 bases, and 16 bases separated the two germline ends. Germline-derived CDR1 and CDR2 are MNHEY and SVGAGI. The CDR3 is 17 amino acids. This CDR3 is CASSYSGVVVANSPLHF. CDR3 coding DNA: TGTGCCAGCAGTTACTCGGGGGTTGTCGTGGCAAATTCACCCCTCCACTTT.

In its sample, this clonotype was seen many times. V and J are TRBV29-1 and TRBJ1-1; tentative D call: TRBD1 (5 bases). V lost 6 bases to trimming and J lost 0 bases, with 11 bases between them. This CDR3 is 13 amino acids long. In germline, CDR1 is SQVTM, CDR2 ANQGSEA. CDR3 loop: CSVSRDVNTEAFF. CDR3 nucleotides: TGCAGCGTAAGCAGGGATGTGAACACTGAAGCTTTCTTT.

This clonotype was detected only a few times. This sequence joins TRBV18 and TRBJ1-1; weak D call: TRBD1 (5 bases). This CDR3 has 15 amino acids. CDR1 is KGHSH, CDR2 LQKENI, per germline. Trimming stripped 6 bases from V and 4 bases from J, with 18 bases between. The CDR3: CASSFRGDGSTEAFF. CDR3 nucleotides: TGTGCCAGCTCCTTCCGGGGGGATGGTAGCACTGAAGCTTTCTTT.

This clonotype was counted a few times. CDR3 sequence (DNA): TGTGCCAGCAGGGCCGGGACAGGGGCCTCCTATAGCAATCAGCCCCAGCATTTT. Its translation is CASRAGTGASYSNQPQHF. V is TRBV6-1 and J is TRBJ1-5, with 10 bases aligning to TRBD1. The CDR3 is 18 residues long. The germline gives CDR1 MNHNS, CDR2 SASEGT. V dropped 6 bases and J dropped 0; count of bases not matched to a gene: 11.